Listed here are 10 T cell receptor beta chains from one sample, sequenced in a study of T cell responses to AZD1222 COVID-19 vaccine. Method: immunoSEQ multiplex PCR; TCRdb's copy keeps in-frame clones and lacks some. Of about 83,000 clones listed, over 75% are singletons. The specimen comprised peripheral blood, sampled on day 0 of MenACWY control vaccination. The source is an adult in good health.

The gene calls are TRBV2 and TRBJ2-1, with TRBD2 matching over 12 bases. Germline V gene data show CDR1 as SNHLY and CDR2 as FYNNEI. V shed 7 bases and J 7 bases; nucleotides not matched to a gene: 8. The CDR3 runs to 15 residues. CDR3 nucleotide sequence: TGTGCCAGCACCCTAGCGGGAGGGCCGGGGAATGAGCAGTTCTTC. It is translated as CASTLAGGPGNEQFF.

This clone was seen only a few times. The chain carries TRBV19 and TRBJ2-3, with a tentative D call TRBD2 (8 bases). Germline CDR1 and CDR2: LNHDA and SQIVND (reference sequence). This CDR3 comprises 21 residues. Trimming took 6 bases from V and 5 from J, leaving 36 bases between them. CDR3 amino acids: CASRPLRDRDSSSGQGDTQYF. The DNA for the CDR3 is TGTGCCAGTAGGCCCCTCCGAGACAGGGATTCGTCTAGCGGGCAGGGAGATACGCAGTATTTT. Drawing the rest from reference TRBV19 and TRBJ2-3, the complete variable domain is DGGITQSPKYLFRKEGQNVTLSCEQNLNHDAMYWYRQDPGQGLRLIYYSQIVNDFQKGDIAEGYSVSREKKESFPLTVTSAQKNPTAFYLCASRPLRDRDSSSGQGDTQYFGPGTRLTVL.

The chain uses TRBV7-2 and TRBJ1-5; D call uncertain. Trimming stripped 1 base from V and 10 bases from J, with 11 bases between. In germline, CDR1 is SGHTA, CDR2 FQGNSA. The CDR3 runs to 13 residues. The CDR3 bases are TGTGCCAGCAGCTTAGGTGAGGGAGCCCCCCAGCATTTT. It encodes CASSLGEGAPQHF.

This chain links TRBV2 with TRBJ1-1; D is possibly TRBD1 (5 bases). Trimming took 4 bases from V and 6 from J, leaving 18 bases between them. The germline CDR1 and CDR2 sequences are SNHLY and FYNNEI. The CDR3 loop spans 15 amino acids. In nucleotides, the CDR3 is TGTGCCAGCAGTGGAGCCGGGGCCCACATCCCTGAAGCTTTCTTT. Translation gives CASSGAGAHIPEAFF.

The V call is TRBV7-3, the J call TRBJ1-2, with 9 bases that match TRBD1. Germline assignment: CDR1 SGHTA and CDR2 FQGTGA. The CDR3 is made up of 14 amino acids. J gave up 4 bases and V 4 bases, and 4 bases lay outside the gene matches. This CDR3 is CASSSWDRAYGYTF. The CDR3 nucleotides read TGTGCCAGCAGCTCTTGGGACAGGGCCTATGGCTACACCTTC.

The chain links TRBV29-1 to TRBJ2-2; 8 nucleotides align to TRBD1. CDR1 SQVTM and CDR2 ANQGSEA come from the germline V gene. The length of the CDR3 is 14 residues. V trimming: 6 bases; J trimming: 3 bases; junction bases outside the gene matches: 6. CDR3 coding DNA: TGCAGCGTCGCGGGACAGGCCTACACCGGGGAGCTGTTTTTT. It translates to CSVAGQAYTGELFF.

The chain has TRBV18 and TRBJ2-3, with D hard to call. Germline V lookup: CDR1 KGHSH, CDR2 LQKENI. This CDR3 is 14 amino acids long. The ends were cut back, 4 bases at V and 2 bases at J, with 10 bases in the middle. The CDR3 DNA sequence: TGTGCCAGCTCACTCGGACGGCTCACAGATACGCAGTATTTT. It translates to CASSLGRLTDTQYF. Together with reference TRBV18 and TRBJ2-3, the CDR3 gives the full variable domain: NAGVMQNPRHLVRRRGQEARLRCSPMKGHSHVYWYRQLPEEGLKFMVYLQKENIIDESGMPKERFSAEFPKEGPSILRIQQVVRGDSAAYFCASSLGRLTDTQYFGPGTRLTVL.

The rearrangement joins TRBV9 to TRBJ1-2, with 9 bases identical to TRBD1. Germline-derived CDR1 and CDR2 are SGDLS and YYNGEE. The V segment lost 0 bases and the J segment 0 bases; nucleotides outside the gene matches: 0. CDR3 size: 15 residues. DNA of the CDR3: TGTGCCAGCAGCGTAGGACAGGGGGCTAACTATGGCTACACCTTC. It is translated as CASSVGQGANYGYTF.

J is TRBJ2-7 and V is TRBV27, with 12 bases lining up with TRBD2. This CDR3 contains 15 residues. The germline V gene has CDR1 MNHEY and CDR2 SMNVEV (reference sequence). V lost 4 bases and J lost 7; bases outside the gene matches: 8. The CDR3 is CASSSGTSGRGEQYF. DNA of the CDR3: TGTGCCAGCAGTTCTGGGACTAGCGGGCGCGGGGAGCAGTACTTC.

The chain carries TRBV28 and TRBJ2-1; 7 bases line up with TRBD2. After removal of 8 bases from V and 8 bases from J, the junction contained 9 bases not matched to a gene. Germline CDR1 is MDHEN and CDR2 is SYDVKM. The CDR3 is made up of 13 amino acids. The DNA of the CDR3 is TGTGCCAGCGAACCGGGAGGACGGGATGAGCAGTTCTTC. Translated: CASEPGGRDEQFF.